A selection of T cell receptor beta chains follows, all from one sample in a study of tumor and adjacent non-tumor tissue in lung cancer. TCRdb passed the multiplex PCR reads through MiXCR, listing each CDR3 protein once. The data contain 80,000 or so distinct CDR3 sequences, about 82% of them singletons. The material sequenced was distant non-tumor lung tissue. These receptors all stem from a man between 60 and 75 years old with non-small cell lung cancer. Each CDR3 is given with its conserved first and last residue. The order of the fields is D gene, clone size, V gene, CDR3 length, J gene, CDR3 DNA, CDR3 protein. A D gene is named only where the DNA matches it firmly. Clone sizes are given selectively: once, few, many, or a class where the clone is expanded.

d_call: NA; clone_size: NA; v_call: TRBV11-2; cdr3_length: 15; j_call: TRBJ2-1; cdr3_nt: TGTGTCAACAGCCCCGCGACTAGTCTAAGGAATGAGCAGTTCTTC; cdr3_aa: CVNSPATSLRNEQFF
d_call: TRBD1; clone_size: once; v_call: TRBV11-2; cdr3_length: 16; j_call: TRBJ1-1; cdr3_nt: TGTGCCAACAGCCCCTCCAGGGGGCCATTGAGTGGTGAAGCTTTCTTT; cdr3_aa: CANSPSRGPLSGEAFF
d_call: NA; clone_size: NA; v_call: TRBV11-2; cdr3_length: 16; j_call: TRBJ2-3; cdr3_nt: TGTGCCAGCAGTTTGGGGGCGGGGCCAGGCACAGATACGCAGTGTTTT; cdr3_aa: CASSLGAGPGTDTQCF
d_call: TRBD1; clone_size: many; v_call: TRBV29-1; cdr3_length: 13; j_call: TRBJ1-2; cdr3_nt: TGCAGCGTTGTGCTAGGGACAGGGTCTGGCTACACCTTC; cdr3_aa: CSVVLGTGSGYTF
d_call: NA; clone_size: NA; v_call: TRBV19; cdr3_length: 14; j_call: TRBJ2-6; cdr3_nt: TGTGCCAGTAGTATCAGCACAGGGGCCAACGTCCTGACTTTC; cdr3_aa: CASSISTGANVLTF
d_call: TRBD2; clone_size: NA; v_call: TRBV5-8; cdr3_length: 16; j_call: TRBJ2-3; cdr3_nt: TGTACCAGCTCGAAGGGGACTAGCGGGAGCACAGATTCGCAGTACTTT; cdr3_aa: CTSSKGTSGSTDSQYF
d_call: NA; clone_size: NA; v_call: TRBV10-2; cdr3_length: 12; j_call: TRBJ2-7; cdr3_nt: TGCGCCAGCAGTGACCCTGACAGGCCAAATTACTTC; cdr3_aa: CASSDPDRPNYF
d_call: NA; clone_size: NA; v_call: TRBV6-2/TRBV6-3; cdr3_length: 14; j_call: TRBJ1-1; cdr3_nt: TGTGCCAGGAGTTACCCCTACGGGAACACTCAAGCTTCCTTT; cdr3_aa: CARSYPYGNTQASF
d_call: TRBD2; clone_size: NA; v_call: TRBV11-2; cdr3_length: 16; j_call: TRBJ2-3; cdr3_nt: TGTGCCAGCAGGGGAGGGGCGTGGCTCAGCAGGGATACGCAGTATTTT; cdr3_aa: CASRGGAWLSRDTQYF
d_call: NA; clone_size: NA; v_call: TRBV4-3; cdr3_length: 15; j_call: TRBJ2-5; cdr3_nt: TGCGCCAGCAGCCGAGGGCCGGGTCCCCAAGAGACCCAGCACTTC; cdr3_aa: CASSRGPGPQETQHF
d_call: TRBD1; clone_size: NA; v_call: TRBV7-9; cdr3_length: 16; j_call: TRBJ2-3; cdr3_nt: TGTGCCAGCAGCCCAAGGACAGGGAGAGGCACAGATACGCAGTATTTT; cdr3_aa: CASSPRTGRGTDTQYF
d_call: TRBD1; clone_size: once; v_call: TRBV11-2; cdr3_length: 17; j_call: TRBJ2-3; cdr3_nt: TGTGCCAACAGCAGAGAGAGGCGGGACAGGAGCACAGATACGCAGTATTTT; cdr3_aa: CANSRERRDRSTDTQYF
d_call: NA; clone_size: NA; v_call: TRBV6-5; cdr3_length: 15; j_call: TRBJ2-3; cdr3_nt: TGTGCAAGCAGTTACCTAGAGGGAAGCAATCAGCCCCAGTATTTT; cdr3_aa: CASSYLEGSNQPQYF
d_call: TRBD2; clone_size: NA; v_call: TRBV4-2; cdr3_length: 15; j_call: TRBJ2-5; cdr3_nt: TGTGCCAGCAGCCAAGAACGGGGGGGCCAGGAGGCCCAGTACTTC; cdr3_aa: CASSQERGGQEAQYF
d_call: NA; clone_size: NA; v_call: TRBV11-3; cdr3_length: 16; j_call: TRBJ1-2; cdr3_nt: TGTGCAAGCAGCAGCCCGACCTCGAGGGCTAACTATGACTACACCTTC; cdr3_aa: CASSSPTSRANYDYTF
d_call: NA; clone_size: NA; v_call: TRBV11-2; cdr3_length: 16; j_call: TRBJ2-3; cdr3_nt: TGTGTCAGCAGGGGAGGGGCGGGGCTCAGCACAGATATGCAGTATTTT; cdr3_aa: CVSRGGAGLSTDMQYF
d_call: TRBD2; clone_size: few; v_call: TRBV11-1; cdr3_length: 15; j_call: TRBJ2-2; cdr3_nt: TGTGCTAGCAACTTAGGCGGGAGAAGCACCGGGGAGCTGTTCTTT; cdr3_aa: CASNLGGRSTGELFF
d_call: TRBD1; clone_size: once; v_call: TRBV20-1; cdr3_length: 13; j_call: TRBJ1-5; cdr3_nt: TGCAGCGCTAGAGCACAGGGGGACCAGCCCCAGCTTTTT; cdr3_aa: CSARAQGDQPQLF